The clone carrying this T cell receptor beta chain has at least ten counts. Its antigen is still unknown. In making TCR cDNA, 5'RACE template switching added a universal primer site and UMIs to it. One entry per CDR3 protein, called by TCRdb with MiXCR from the 5' RACE reads. The table has a few hundred thousand distinct CDR3 sequences, 4.1% seen once. Germline CDR1 and CDR2: KGHDR and SFDVKD. This CDR3 contains 12 residues. Trimming cost V 5 bases and J 8 bases, with 11 bases left between them. These data belong to a study of T cells after yellow fever vaccination. Study observations and caveats: FACS-sorted repertoires could harbor abundant contaminating bulk-population clonotypes. Post-booster reappearance was seen for most primary-vaccination clones (just over 95% CD4, 88% CD8). Weaker in magnitude, the secondary response showed a faster peak on day 5 versus 15.

The chain uses TRBV24-1 and TRBJ1-2; D not resolved. This material consisted of PBMCs, taken 5 days after the yellow fever booster vaccination. The source of this sequence is a man aged 18 to 29 who received the YFV17D yellow fever vaccine. CDR3 nucleotide sequence: TGTGCCACCAGTGTTCTTGGGTACGGCTACACCTTC. Translated: CATSVLGYGYTF.